Below are 25 T cell receptor beta chains sequenced from a single sample in a study of CD8 T cells in ankylosing spondylitis. Each CDR3 protein gets one entry after TCRdb re-called the 5' RACE reads with MiXCR. Of about 240,000 distinct CDR3 sequences listed, 8.2% are singletons. The sequencing sample was made of blood, either unsorted or a sorted T cell fraction (not recorded which). The receptors come from a female donor with ankylosing spondylitis or in good health (not recorded which).

This clonotype was found a few times. V is TRBV11-2 and J is TRBJ2-5, with D possibly TRBD2 on 6 matching bases. Trimming removed 4 bases at V and 5 bases at J, with 17 bases between. Germline CDR1 SGHAT, CDR2 FQNNGV. This CDR3 spans 15 amino acids. The CDR3 region is CASSSLGLPLETQYF. The CDR3 region has the DNA TGTGCCAGCAGCTCCCTGGGACTGCCGCTGGAGACCCAGTACTTC.

This clonotype was detected ten times or more. The chain is built from TRBV5-1 and TRBJ2-3, with TRBD2 matching 7 bases. The V segment lost 0 bases and the J segment 5 bases; nucleotides outside the gene matches: 3. Germline assignment: CDR1 SGHRS and CDR2 YFSETQ. There are 14 residues in the CDR3. CDR3 nucleotides: TGCGCCAGCAGCTTGGACGGCGGGGGAGATACGCAGTATTTT. Translated: CASSLDGGGDTQYF.

This chain links TRBV5-4 with TRBJ2-7, with 10 bases identical to TRBD1. Germline CDR1 and CDR2: SGHNT and YYREEE (reference sequence). Germline trimming cut 3 bases from V and 6 bases from J; bases unmatched to any gene: 3. The CDR3 consists of 13 residues. CDR3: CASSSRDRGEQYF. Here the CDR3 DNA reads TGTGCCAGCAGCTCCCGGGACAGGGGCGAGCAGTACTTC.

This clonotype was recorded at least ten times. The chain couples TRBV7-2 to TRBJ2-7, with D unclear. The CDR3 covers 13 residues. V lost 4 bases to trimming and J lost 4 bases, with 11 bases between them. From germline, CDR1 is SGHTA and CDR2 FQGNSA. The CDR3 nucleotides are TGTGCCAGCAGCTCTTATCTAAAATACGAGCAGTACTTC. It translates to CASSSYLKYEQYF.

The V gene is TRBV7-9, the J gene TRBJ2-2; possible D gene TRBD1, 6 bases. Germline values: CDR1 SEHNR, CDR2 FQNEAQ (reference sequence). The CDR3 is 16 amino acids. V lost 5 bases and J lost 3, with 16 bases in between. CDR3 loop: CASSLEGRGYTGELFF. In nucleotides, the CDR3 is TGTGCCAGCAGCCTAGAGGGCAGGGGTTACACCGGGGAGCTGTTTTTT.

This clonotype was recorded at least ten times. This chain links TRBV5-5 with TRBJ2-7, with D maybe TRBD1 (5 bases). V was pared by 0 bases and J by 3 bases, with 10 bases between. CDR1 is SGHKS and CDR2 is YYEKEE in the germline V gene (reference sequence). The CDR3 runs to 14 residues. The CDR3, as DNA: TGTGCCAGCAGCTTGGAGGGGTTTTTCTACGAGCAGTACTTC. Residues: CASSLEGFFYEQYF.

This clonotype was seen many times. The J gene is TRBJ1-2, the V gene TRBV3-1, with 12 positions matching TRBD1. This CDR3 is built from 18 residues. The germline V gene has CDR1 LGHDT and CDR2 YNNKEL (reference sequence). The V and J ends lost 4 bases and 6 bases, in that order; junction bases with no gene match: 15. CDR3 amino acids: CASSLSQPGTGGAHGYTF. For the CDR3, the DNA is TGTGCCAGCAGCCTTTCCCAACCGGGGACAGGGGGCGCCCATGGCTACACCTTC.

This clonotype was observed many times. The rearrangement uses TRBV4-2 and TRBJ2-7; 10 bases map to TRBD1. From germline, CDR1 is LGHNA and CDR2 YNFKEQ. J was trimmed by 2 bases and V by 4 bases; bases with no gene match: 5. There are 15 residues in the CDR3. The CDR3 region has the DNA TGTGCCAGCAGCCGTAGCGGGACAGGGGCCTACGAGCAGTACTTC. Its protein product is CASSRSGTGAYEQYF.

This clonotype showed up many times. The chain recombines TRBV2 with TRBJ2-3; D might be TRBD1 (5 bases). The ends were cut back, 4 bases at V and 0 bases at J, with 14 bases in the middle. Germline CDR1 and CDR2: SNHLY and FYNNEI. This CDR3 comprises 16 residues. The CDR3 bases are TGTGCCAGCAGTGCGTCCCCACAGGATAGCACAGATACGCAGTATTTT. Protein: CASSASPQDSTDTQYF. The full variable domain, its missing parts supplied by reference TRBV2 and TRBJ2-3, is EPEVTQTPSHQVTQMGQEVILRCVPISNHLYFYWYRQILGQKVEFLVSFYNNEISEKSEIFDDQFSVERPDGSNFTLKIRSTKLEDSAMYFCASSASPQDSTDTQYFGPGTRLTVL.

This clonotype has a count of ten or more. This rearrangement joins TRBV15 to TRBJ1-5; D call uncertain. This CDR3 comprises 15 residues. The germline V gene encodes CDR1 LNHNV and CDR2 YYDKDF (reference sequence). Deletions cut 1 base from V and 0 bases from J, with 7 bases between. This CDR3 is CATSRVQNSNQPQHF. As DNA, the CDR3 is TGTGCCACCAGCAGAGTGCAGAATAGCAATCAGCCCCAGCATTTT. Based on the CDR3 plus reference TRBV15 and TRBJ1-5, the full variable domain is DAMVIQNPRYQVTQFGKPVTLSCSQTLNHNVMYWYQQKSSQAPKLLFHYYDKDFNNEADTPDNFQSRRPNTSFCFLDIRSPGLGDTAMYLCATSRVQNSNQPQHFGDGTRLSIL.

This clonotype was seen repeatedly, ten times or more. The gene calls are TRBV12-3 or TRBV12-4 and TRBJ2-1, with 14 positions matching TRBD2. The CDR3 is 15 residues long. V trimming: 3 bases; J trimming: 8 bases; junction bases outside the gene matches: 3. The CDR3 protein is CASSLTSGREHEQFF. The CDR3 coding sequence is TGTGCCAGCAGTTTGACTAGCGGGAGGGAACATGAGCAGTTCTTC.

This clonotype was recorded at least ten times. V gene TRBV5-4 combines with J gene TRBJ2-5; 7 bases are a match to TRBD2. Losses at the gene ends were 2 bases for V and 7 bases for J; bases not matched to a gene: 11. The CDR3 runs to 15 residues. The V gene's germline CDR1 is SGHNT and CDR2 YYREEE (reference sequence). Here the CDR3 reads CASSLGGSGSGTQYF. CDR3 DNA: TGTGCCAGCAGCTTAGGCGGGAGTGGTTCGGGGACCCAGTACTTC.

This clonotype appeared many times. The V and J genes are TRBV12-3 or TRBV12-4 and TRBJ2-4; maybe TRBD2 (5 bases). With 1 base removed from V and 1 base from J, the gap between germline ends came to 8 bases. The CDR3 is made up of 15 amino acids. Written as DNA, the CDR3 is TGTGCCAGCAGTTTAGGTAGCGAGGCCAAAAACATTCAGTACTTC. Residues: CASSLGSEAKNIQYF.

This clonotype has only a few counts. The chain carries TRBV7-2 and TRBJ2-6; D gene ambiguous. Trimming stripped 4 bases from V and 0 bases from J, with 13 bases between. The CDR3 has 17 amino acids. CDR1 and CDR2 (germline): SGHTA, FQGNSA. The CDR3, as DNA: TGTGCCAGCAGCTCGACTTCGCAATTCTCTGGGGCCAACGTCCTGACTTTC. This codes for CASSSTSQFSGANVLTF.

Many counts were recorded for this clonotype. The V and J genes are TRBV2 and TRBJ2-2; D possibly corresponds to TRBD1 (5 bases). The CDR3 runs 13 residues. Trimming cost V 7 bases and J 3 bases, with 9 bases left between them. CDR1 is SNHLY and CDR2 is FYNNEI in the germline V gene. CDR3 coding DNA: TGTGCCAGCAAAAGGGGTCACACCGGGGAGCTGTTTTTT. Translation gives CASKRGHTGELFF.

This clonotype was found many times. The chain employs TRBV4-3 and TRBJ2-2; 10 bases map to TRBD2. V lost 3 bases, J lost 4 bases, and 8 bases stayed unmatched. Germline assignment: CDR1 LGHNA and CDR2 YSLEER. The CDR3 has 17 amino acids. In DNA form, the CDR3 reads TGCGCCAGCAGCCATGGATCTAGCGGGAGCTCCACCGGGGAGCTGTTTTTT. Translating gives CASSHGSSGSSTGELFF.

This clonotype was seen many times. The rearrangement uses TRBV29-1 and TRBJ2-5, with 7 bases identical to TRBD2. V lost 3 bases, J lost 2 bases, and 12 bases stayed unmatched. This CDR3 comprises 16 residues. Germline-derived CDR1 and CDR2 are SQVTM and ANQGSEA. In DNA form, the CDR3 reads TGCAGCGTTGAGATGGGGGTACTAGCGAGTCAAGAGACCCAGTACTTC. This gives the protein CSVEMGVLASQETQYF.

This clonotype was picked up many times. This chain joins TRBV7-2 and TRBJ2-7; 9 nucleotides match TRBD1. The germline V gene has CDR1 SGHTA and CDR2 FQGNSA. Trimming cost V 5 bases and J 1 base; bases outside gene matches: 6. The CDR3 totals 15 residues. The CDR3 DNA reads TGTGCCAGCAGCCGGGACAGGGCAGAATCCTACGAGCAGTACTTC. Protein sequence: CASSRDRAESYEQYF.

This clonotype has only a few counts. The J gene is TRBJ2-1, the V gene TRBV18; 8 bases are shared with TRBD2. Germline assignment: CDR1 KGHSH and CDR2 LQKENI. Trimming took 3 bases from V and 6 from J; bases not matched to a gene: 7. The CDR3 is 15 residues long. The CDR3 loop reads CASSPREGLFNEQFF. DNA of the CDR3: TGTGCCAGCTCACCTCGGGAGGGTCTTTTCAATGAGCAGTTCTTC.

Many counts were recorded for this clonotype. This chain connects TRBV12-3 or TRBV12-4 to TRBJ2-1; possible D gene TRBD2, 6 bases. V lost 6 bases to trimming and J lost 1 base, with 13 bases between them. This CDR3 spans 15 amino acids. The CDR3 is CASSPGTLSYNEQFF. The CDR3 DNA follows: TGTGCCAGCAGCCCCGGGACTCTGTCCTACAATGAGCAGTTCTTC.

This clonotype appeared many times. J is TRBJ1-1 and V is TRBV28; TRBD1 is a possible D gene (6 bases). The CDR3 is 15 amino acids. The germline V gene encodes CDR1 MDHEN and CDR2 SYDVKM. Trimming took off 4 bases at V and 7 bases at J, with 19 bases between the two ends. CDR3 region: CASSSNRVVGGEAFF. DNA of the CDR3: TGTGCCAGCAGTTCAAACAGGGTTGTGGGTGGTGAAGCTTTCTTT.

Ten or more counts support this clonotype. The chain is built from TRBV18 and TRBJ2-7; 9 bases align to TRBD1. After removal of 4 bases from V and 0 bases from J, the junction contained 7 bases not matched to a gene. This CDR3 has 16 residues. CDR1 KGHSH and CDR2 LQKENI come from the germline V gene. As DNA, the CDR3 is TGTGCCAGCTCACTGTACAGGGGGCCAACCTCCTACGAGCAGTACTTC. It translates to CASSLYRGPTSYEQYF.

This clonotype was recorded a few times. The gene calls are TRBV7-9 and TRBJ1-4, with D unresolved. This CDR3 contains 12 residues. V was shortened by 4 bases and J by 5 bases, with 5 bases between the two germline ends. Germline CDR1 and CDR2: SEHNR and FQNEAQ (reference sequence). CDR3 residues: CASSSRNEKLFF. In DNA, the CDR3 is TGTGCCAGCAGCTCTAGGAATGAAAAACTGTTTTTT.

This clonotype has just one count. This clone may be a read error of a much larger clone one base away. V gene TRBV7-8 combines with J gene TRBJ2-1, with TRBD2 identical over 10 bases. Unmatched junction bases numbered 9, after V lost 5 bases and J lost 8 bases. The CDR3 has 15 amino acids. Per the germline V gene, CDR1 is SGHVS and CDR2 is FQNEAQ. CDR3 loop: CASSPLAGAGDEQFF. The CDR3 coding sequence is TGTGCCAGCAGCCCTCTAGCGGGGGCAGGGGATGAGCAGTTCTTC.

The chain combines TRBV3-1 with TRBJ2-1; no definite D call. The V and J ends lost 0 bases and 7 bases respectively, with 10 bases between them. Germline V gives CDR1 LGHDT, CDR2 YNNKEL (reference sequence). This CDR3 is 14 amino acids long. The DNA for the CDR3 is TGTGCCAGCAGCCAAGATAATAGTTGGAATGAGCAGTTCTTC. It codes for CASSQDNSWNEQFF.